The 9 T cell receptor beta chains below all came from one sample that was sequenced in a study of T cells after somatic rescue of genetic block. Profiling relied on immunoSEQ multiplex PCR, and the TCRdb table lists in-frame clones only, not all of them. The data contain roughly 70,000 clones, about 91% of them singletons. The sequencing input was peripheral blood mononuclear cells (PBMCs). The receptors derive from a man aged 40-50 years.

Only one count was recorded for this clone. The rearrangement links TRBV5-6 to TRBJ1-2; D is unresolved. Germline V lookup: CDR1 SGHDT, CDR2 YYEEEE. Deletions cut 1 base from V and 4 bases from J, with 11 bases between. The CDR3 spans 14 residues. CDR3 in DNA: TGTGCCAGCAGCTTGCGACGGGTGAGCTATGGCTACACCTTC. Encoded protein: CASSLRRVSYGYTF.

This clone appeared once. The chain is built from TRBV4-2 and TRBJ2-7, with D unclear. Germline V gene sequence: CDR1 LGHNA, CDR2 YNFKEQ. The CDR3 loop spans 13 amino acids. V lost 4 bases to trimming and J lost 3 bases, with 10 bases between them. CDR3 sequence: CASSRREGYEQYF. For the CDR3, the DNA is TGTGCCAGCAGCCGCCGTGAAGGCTACGAGCAGTACTTC.

This chain uses TRBV28 with TRBJ1-1; TRBD1 matches at 8 bases. The CDR3 has 17 residues. V shed 3 bases, J shed 0 bases, and the junction held 9 bases outside the gene matches. Germline V lookup: CDR1 MDHEN, CDR2 SYDVKM. CDR3 loop: CASSFRTGSGVNTEAFF. CDR3 bases: TGTGCCAGCAGTTTTCGGACAGGGTCAGGGGTGAACACTGAAGCTTTCTTT.

The V call is TRBV6-5, the J call TRBJ2-2, with D unclear. CDR1 and CDR2 from the germline V gene are MNHEY and SVGAGI. Deletions cut 9 bases from V and 5 bases from J, with 13 bases between. This CDR3 is 13 amino acids long. The CDR3 region has the DNA TGTGCCAGTTCCTTCGATGTAACCGGGGAGCTGTTTTTT. Translated, it gives CASSFDVTGELFF.

The chain recombines TRBV5-4 with TRBJ2-7, with 10 bases lining up with TRBD1. Germline CDR1 is SGHNT and CDR2 is YYREEE (reference sequence). There are 14 residues in the CDR3. Losses at the gene ends were 0 bases for V and 7 bases for J; bases not matched to a gene: 4. In nucleotides, the CDR3 is TGTGCCAGCAGCTTGGGACAGGGGGCGCGGGAGCAGTACTTC. As protein: CASSLGQGAREQYF.

The J gene is TRBJ2-1, the V gene TRBV27; 8 nucleotides agree with TRBD2. Trimming removed 3 bases from V and 5 bases from J; junction bases left unmatched: 9. The length of the CDR3 is 16 residues. Germline CDR1 is MNHEY and CDR2 is SMNVEV (reference sequence). The CDR3, as DNA: TGTGCCAGCAGTTTCCCGTCTAGCGGGTCCGACAATGAGCAGTTCTTC. Its translation: CASSFPSSGSDNEQFF.

This clone was picked up a small number of times. J is TRBJ2-5 and V is TRBV6-1; D is undetermined. The germline V gene encodes CDR1 MNHNS and CDR2 SASEGT. The length of the CDR3 is 13 residues. The V end lost 5 bases, the J end lost 4 bases, and 11 bases lay between the germline ends. CDR3 nucleotide sequence: TGTGCCAGCAGTCGGAAAAGTTTAGAGACCCAGTACTTC. Its protein product is CASSRKSLETQYF.

The rearrangement links TRBV5-4 to TRBJ2-5; D may be TRBD2 (5 bases). V gave up 0 bases and J gave up 4 bases, with 7 bases separating them. This CDR3 comprises 13 residues. CDR1 and CDR2 (germline): SGHNT, YYREEE (reference sequence). The CDR3, as DNA: TGTGCCAGCAGCTTGGAGCTAGCAGAGACCCAGTACTTC. As protein: CASSLELAETQYF.

This clone was counted only a few times. This sequence joins TRBV4-1 and TRBJ1-6, with unresolved D. There are 15 residues in the CDR3. Germline-derived CDR1 and CDR2 are MGHRA and YSYEKL. The V gene lost 1 base and the J gene lost 9 bases, with 13 bases spanning the gap. CDR3 residues: CASSQVYSGGSPLHF. CDR3 sequence (DNA): TGCGCCAGCAGCCAAGTCTACTCGGGTGGTTCACCCCTCCACTTT.